A single sample is the source of the 28 T cell receptor beta chains below, sequenced in a study of regulatory T cells in long-lasting Graves disease. Arm-PCR of CDR3 regions with iRepertoire HTBI primers generated TCR beta libraries. TCRdb re-analysed the multiplex PCR reads in MiXCR, keeping a single row per CDR3 protein. In the table there are under 300,000 distinct CDR3 sequences, 20% of which are singletons. The time point is: newly diagnosed GD, antithyroid drugs for less than 3 months. Researchers made the TCR library from RNA that was extracted from PBMCs. The material was peripheral blood mononuclear cells (PBMCs), obtained at new diagnosis, from a patient treated with antithyroid drugs. Every receptor here comes from a female donor with Graves disease.

The chain employs TRBV7-8 and TRBJ2-2, with 9 bases matching TRBD1. J lost 1 base, V lost 4 bases, and 4 bases had no gene match. Germline CDR1 is SGHVS and CDR2 is FQNEAQ. This CDR3 spans 16 amino acids. CDR3 bases: TGTGCCAGCAGCTATGGACAGGGGATGAACACCGGGGAGCTGTTTTTT. Translating it yields CASSYGQGMNTGELFF.

This clonotype was observed many times. This rearrangement joins TRBV4-2 to TRBJ2-5, with 11 nucleotides matching TRBD2. V lost 0 bases to trimming and J lost 1 base; unmatched junction nucleotides: 4. Germline lookup yields CDR1 LGHNA and CDR2 YNFKEQ. This CDR3 is 17 amino acids long. The CDR3 here is CASSQDAGLAVQETQYF. As DNA, the CDR3 is TGTGCCAGCAGCCAAGATGCGGGACTAGCGGTCCAAGAGACCCAGTACTTC.

As to this clonotype: It is likely a read error: a sequence one base away is far more abundant. This chain joins TRBV11-3 and TRBJ2-6; D is undetermined. The CDR3 is 14 amino acids. The germline V and J ends were trimmed by 4 bases and 0 bases, with 4 bases remaining between them. Germline CDR1 reads SGHNT; CDR2 reads YENEEA. The CDR3 reads CASSYHSGANVLTF. DNA of the CDR3: TGTGCCAGCAGCTACCACTCTGGGGCCAACGTCCTGACTTTC.

The chain uses TRBV7-2 and TRBJ2-1, with D hard to call. The CDR3 is 12 amino acids. Trimming pared 5 bases from V and 9 bases from J, leaving 11 bases between. Per the germline V gene, CDR1 is SGHTA and CDR2 is FQGNSA. The CDR3 nucleotides are TGTGCCAGCAGCCTAGTAGCTAGTGAGCAGTTCTTC. As protein: CASSLVASEQFF.

This chain uses TRBV5-6 with TRBJ2-5, with 7 bases that match TRBD1. In germline, CDR1 is SGHDT, CDR2 YYEEEE. With 4 bases clipped from V and 5 bases from J, the junction kept 8 bases outside the gene matches. This CDR3 comprises 14 residues. CDR3 residues: CASSTDRERETQYF. The CDR3 DNA reads as TGTGCCAGCAGCACCGACAGGGAGAGGGAGACCCAGTACTTC.

This clonotype was counted a few times. A clone one base away is much larger, so this may be a read error. This chain joins TRBV7-2 and TRBJ2-5, with D possibly TRBD1 on 6 matching bases. The V and J ends lost 6 bases and 4 bases respectively, with 18 bases between them. CDR3 length equals 15 residues. CDR1 and CDR2 from the germline V gene are SGHTA and FQGNSA. CDR3 sequence (DNA): TGTGCCAGCAGGCTGGGACACACGGCTTCAGAGACCCAGTACTTC. Its translation: CASRLGHTASETQYF.

This clonotype was detected a few times. This sequence joins TRBV20-1 and TRBJ1-5, with D unresolved. The CDR3 has 13 residues. The germline V gene has CDR1 DFQATT and CDR2 SNEGSKA (reference sequence). V shed 4 bases and J shed 1 base, with 8 bases lying between them. The CDR3 is CSANDGSNQPQHF. The CDR3 DNA is TGCAGTGCTAACGACGGAAGCAATCAGCCCCAGCATTTT.

The table lists this clonotype with many counts. The rearrangement joins TRBV30 to TRBJ1-1; tentatively, D is TRBD1 (6 bases). Trimming took off 2 bases at V and 11 bases at J, with 21 bases between the two ends. The germline gives CDR1 GTSNPN, CDR2 SVGIG (reference sequence). This CDR3 is 14 amino acids long. The CDR3: CAWSPPGGKFVAFF. The CDR3 DNA is TGTGCCTGGAGTCCCCCCGGGGGCAAGTTTGTCGCTTTCTTT.

In its sample, this clonotype was seen a few times. A far larger clone lies a single base away; this is likely a read error. The chain joins TRBV6-2 or TRBV6-3 to TRBJ2-1; the D gene is possibly TRBD2 (6 bases). The CDR3 consists of 15 residues. V lost 5 bases and J lost 10, with 21 bases in between. Germline V gene lookup returns CDR1 MNHEY and CDR2 SVGEGT. CDR3 DNA: TGTGCCAGCAGTGACCCAGGTGGGGACTCCTACGAGCAGTTCTTC. Residues: CASSDPGGDSYEQFF.

In its sample, this clonotype was seen a few times. This may arise from a read error, as a much more abundant clone is one base away. The rearrangement joins TRBV3-1 to TRBJ2-3, with TRBD2 matching over 10 bases. Germline V lookup: CDR1 LGHDT, CDR2 YNNKEL (reference sequence). The CDR3 spans 15 residues. The CDR3 spells CTSSITSGGTDTQYF. The CDR3 DNA is TGTACCAGCAGTATAACTAGCGGGGGCACAGATACGCAGTATTTT.

This clonotype came up many times. V and J are TRBV7-7 and TRBJ2-5, with TRBD2 as a possible D gene (5 bases). The V gene lost 4 bases and the J gene lost 4 bases, with 16 bases spanning the gap. The CDR3 covers 15 residues. Germline CDR1 is SSHAT and CDR2 is FNYEAQ (reference sequence). CDR3 sequence (DNA): TGTGCCAGCAGCTCCTTACCCTTAGGAGGAGAGACCCAGTACTTC. Protein sequence: CASSSLPLGGETQYF.

The gene calls are TRBV13 and TRBJ2-7; 8 bases fit TRBD2. The CDR3 runs to 16 residues. Germline CDR1 is PRHDT and CDR2 is FYEKMQ (reference sequence). After removal of 1 base from V and 0 bases from J, the junction contained 5 bases not matched to a gene. The CDR3 coding sequence is TGTGCCAGCAGCTTAGCCGGGAGGGTCAACTCCTACGAGCAGTACTTC. This translates into CASSLAGRVNSYEQYF.

The rearrangement uses TRBV20-1 and TRBJ1-6, with TRBD1 matching over 9 bases. V gave up 0 bases and J gave up 6 bases; unmatched junction bases: 3. Germline assignment: CDR1 DFQATT and CDR2 SNEGSKA (reference sequence). The CDR3 extends over 15 amino acids. The CDR3 DNA sequence: TGCAGTGCTAGAGACCGGGACAGGGTTAATTCACCCCTCCACTTT. Translation: CSARDRDRVNSPLHF.

This clonotype was detected ten times or more. The chain recombines TRBV11-2 with TRBJ1-4; D is possibly TRBD1 (5 bases). This CDR3 is built from 17 residues. Trimming stripped 5 bases from V and 5 bases from J, with 21 bases between. Germline V lookup: CDR1 SGHAT, CDR2 FQNNGV. The CDR3 DNA reads TGTGCCAGCAGCCCCCTGGTAGGGAGGGGATACAATGAAAAACTGTTTTTT. Protein: CASSPLVGRGYNEKLFF.

This clonotype was picked up many times. V is TRBV28 and J is TRBJ1-1, with D possibly being TRBD1 (6 bases). CDR1 and CDR2 from the germline V gene are MDHEN and SYDVKM. The CDR3 is made up of 15 amino acids. Trimming cost V 6 bases and J 1 base, with 15 bases left between them. Here the CDR3 reads CASRTGAVGNTEAFF. CDR3 in DNA: TGTGCCAGCAGGACGGGGGCTGTGGGGAACACTGAAGCTTTCTTT.

This clonotype was picked up many times. V and J are TRBV9 and TRBJ2-1, with D perhaps matching TRBD1 or TRBD2 (7 bases each). V gave up 4 bases and J gave up 9 bases, with 23 bases separating them. CDR3 length equals 16 residues. Germline V gene lookup returns CDR1 SGDLS and CDR2 YYNGEE. This chain's CDR3 is CASSTRQGRAGVEQFF. The CDR3 nucleotides read TGTGCCAGCAGCACCCGACAGGGCCGGGCGGGAGTTGAGCAGTTCTTC.

Ten or more counts support this clonotype. Since a much larger clone is just one base distant, this may be a read error. The J gene is TRBJ1-1, the V gene TRBV12-3 or TRBV12-4; D is undetermined. The CDR3 extends over 12 amino acids. Trimming took off 0 bases at V and 3 bases at J, with 2 bases between the two ends. The CDR3 DNA follows: TGTGCCAGCAGTTTAGCTTACACTGAAGCTTTCTTT. It specifies CASSLAYTEAFF.

This clonotype was detected many times. The chain uses TRBV11-2 and TRBJ2-1; 11 nucleotides align to TRBD2. The CDR3 runs to 18 residues. Germline CDR1 reads SGHAT; CDR2 reads FQNNGV. With V trimmed by 7 bases and J by 0 bases, 11 bases remained unmatched. The CDR3 loop is CASNPGLAVSSSYNEQFF. CDR3 nucleotide sequence: TGTGCCAGCAACCCGGGACTAGCGGTTTCAAGCTCCTACAATGAGCAGTTCTTC. Full variable domain (remainder filled in from reference TRBV11-2 and TRBJ2-1): EAGVAQSPRYKIIEKRQSVAFWCNPISGHATLYWYQQILGQGPKLLIQFQNNGVVDDSQLPKDRFSAERLKGVDSTLKIQPAKLEDSAVYLCASNPGLAVSSSYNEQFFGPGTRLTVL.

This clonotype was detected many times. The rearrangement links TRBV5-1 to TRBJ1-1, with TRBD1 identical over 9 bases. The junction had 9 bases not matched to a gene; V was cut back by 3 bases and J by 6 bases. The germline gives CDR1 SGHRS, CDR2 YFSETQ. CDR3 length equals 15 residues. CDR3 loop: CASSWGTGRSPEAFF. Here the CDR3 DNA reads TGCGCCAGCAGCTGGGGGACAGGGCGAAGTCCTGAAGCTTTCTTT.

This clonotype appeared a few times. This chain uses TRBV20-1 with TRBJ1-6; tentative D call: TRBD1 (5 bases). The V gene's germline CDR1 is DFQATT and CDR2 SNEGSKA (reference sequence). The V end was cut by 3 bases, the J end by 8 bases, with 20 bases between. The CDR3 consists of 16 residues. The CDR3 reads CSASEGPIAPDSPLHF. The CDR3 coding sequence is TGCAGTGCTAGCGAGGGACCAATTGCGCCCGATTCACCCCTCCACTTT.

This clonotype was detected many times. V is TRBV28 and J is TRBJ1-1; a possible D gene is TRBD1 (6 bases). The V gene lost 6 bases and the J gene lost 1 base, with 9 bases spanning the gap. CDR1 is MDHEN, CDR2 SYDVKM, per germline. The length of the CDR3 is 13 residues. In DNA, the CDR3 is TGTGCCAGCAGACGGACAGCGAACACTGAAGCTTTCTTT. Its protein is CASRRTANTEAFF.

This clonotype was found many times. The rearrangement uses TRBV18 and TRBJ1-6; the D is unclear. Germline CDR1 is KGHSH and CDR2 is LQKENI. Trimming took off 6 bases at V and 8 bases at J, with 14 bases between the two ends. The CDR3 runs 14 residues. Here the CDR3 reads CASSPNVADSPLHF. The CDR3 coding sequence is TGTGCCAGCTCGCCTAATGTAGCGGATTCACCCCTCCACTTT.

About this clonotype itself: A read error is possible here, since a much larger clone lies one base away. J is TRBJ2-7 and V is TRBV7-3, with 12 nucleotides matching TRBD2. Germline V gives CDR1 SGHTA, CDR2 FQGTGA. The CDR3 is made up of 16 amino acids. The junction had 7 bases not matched to a gene; V was cut back by 0 bases and J by 7 bases. The CDR3 DNA is TGTGCCAGCAGCTTAACACTAGCGGGGGGTGGTGATGAGCAGTACTTC. Translation gives CASSLTLAGGGDEQYF.

Ten or more counts support this clonotype. The genes are TRBV11-2 and TRBJ2-1; possible D gene TRBD2, 5 bases. This CDR3 has 16 amino acids. Trimming left V 3 bases short and J 1 base short, with 13 bases between. Germline-derived CDR1 and CDR2 are SGHAT and FQNNGV. CDR3 bases: TGTGCCAGCAGCTTCCCCCAGCGGCCTTCCTACAATGAGCAGTTCTTC. It translates to CASSFPQRPSYNEQFF.

This clonotype occurred a few times. This clone may be a read error of a much larger clone one base away. This chain joins TRBV11-3 and TRBJ2-1; 9 positions agree with TRBD1. V shed 6 bases, J shed 6 bases, and the junction held 9 bases outside the gene matches. The CDR3 has 15 residues. Germline V gives CDR1 SGHNT, CDR2 YENEEA. The CDR3 spells CASSSTGGKANEQFF. The CDR3 DNA reads TGTGCCAGCAGTTCTACAGGGGGCAAAGCCAATGAGCAGTTCTTC.

This clonotype was detected ten times or more. The V call is TRBV7-9, the J call TRBJ1-1; the D is unclear. This CDR3 region has 13 residues. V gave up 5 bases and J gave up 3 bases, with 10 bases separating them. Germline V gene lookup returns CDR1 SEHNR and CDR2 FQNEAQ (reference sequence). The CDR3 is CASSPVSHTEAFF. CDR3 bases: TGTGCCAGCAGCCCGGTAAGCCACACTGAAGCTTTCTTT.

The chain recombines TRBV11-2 with TRBJ1-4; 8 nucleotides align to TRBD1. Losses at the gene ends were 4 bases for V and 6 bases for J; bases not matched to a gene: 10. The CDR3 covers 16 residues. Germline V gene data show CDR1 as SGHAT and CDR2 as FQNNGV. This chain's CDR3 is CASSYLGQGRDEKLFF. The CDR3 DNA is TGTGCCAGCAGCTACCTAGGACAGGGACGGGATGAAAAACTGTTTTTT. Complete variable domain (other parts from reference TRBV11-2 and TRBJ1-4): EAGVAQSPRYKIIEKRQSVAFWCNPISGHATLYWYQQILGQGPKLLIQFQNNGVVDDSQLPKDRFSAERLKGVDSTLKIQPAKLEDSAVYLCASSYLGQGRDEKLFFGSGTQLSVL.

This clonotype appeared many times. The chain carries TRBV11-2 and TRBJ2-3, with TRBD2 identical over 7 bases. J was trimmed by 3 bases and V by 10 bases; bases with no gene match: 7. From germline, CDR1 is SGHAT and CDR2 FQNNGV. This CDR3 is built from 13 residues. The DNA for the CDR3 is TGTGCCACCCTAGCGGTCCCGACAGATACGCAGTATTTT. Its translation is CATLAVPTDTQYF.